The entry that follows covers one T cell receptor (beta chain) sequence. Its antigen remains unidentified. This sample is drawn from a study of cytomegalovirus exposure and HLA in healthy donors. The study ran its PCR with 60 Vbeta and 13 Jbeta primers. Libraries were prepared by immunoSEQ multiplex PCR; TCRdb keeps only in-frame clonotypes and omits some of them. Its listing shows around 33,000 clones. The germline V gene encodes CDR1 SGHTA and CDR2 FQGNSA. The CDR3 loop spans 15 amino acids. Trimming stripped 2 bases from V and 1 base from J, with 10 bases between. Study-wide points: Later on, a genetic analysis was performed. It linked a missense variant in DCLRE1C with V- and J-gene trimming of TCR beta.

Sequencing was done on a sample of PBMCs. The receptor comes from a man in his forties in good health and CMV-seronegative. The chain couples TRBV7-2 to TRBJ2-3, with TRBD1 as a possible D gene (5 bases). The CDR3 loop reads CASSLQGLGTDTQYF. The DNA of the CDR3 is TGTGCCAGCAGCTTACAGGGATTGGGCACAGATACGCAGTATTTT.